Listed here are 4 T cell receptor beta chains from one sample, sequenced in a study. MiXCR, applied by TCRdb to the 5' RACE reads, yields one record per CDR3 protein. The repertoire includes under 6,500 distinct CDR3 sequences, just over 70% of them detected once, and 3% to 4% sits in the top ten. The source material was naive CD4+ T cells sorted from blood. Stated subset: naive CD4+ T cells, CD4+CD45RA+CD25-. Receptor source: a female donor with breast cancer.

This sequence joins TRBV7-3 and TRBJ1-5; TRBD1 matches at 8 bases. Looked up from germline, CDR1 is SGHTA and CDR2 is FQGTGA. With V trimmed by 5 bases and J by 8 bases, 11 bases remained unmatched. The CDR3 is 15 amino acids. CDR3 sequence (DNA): TGTGCCAGCAGCAGACAGGGGCCGCCGGGCGAGCCCCAGCATTTT. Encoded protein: CASSRQGPPGEPQHF.

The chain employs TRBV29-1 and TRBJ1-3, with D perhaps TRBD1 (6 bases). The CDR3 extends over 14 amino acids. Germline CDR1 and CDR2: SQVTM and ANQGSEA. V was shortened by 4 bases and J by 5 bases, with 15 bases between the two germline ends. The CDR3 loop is CSVGLGDTRNTIYF. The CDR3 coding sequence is TGCAGCGTTGGGCTCGGGGACACGCGAAACACCATATATTTT.

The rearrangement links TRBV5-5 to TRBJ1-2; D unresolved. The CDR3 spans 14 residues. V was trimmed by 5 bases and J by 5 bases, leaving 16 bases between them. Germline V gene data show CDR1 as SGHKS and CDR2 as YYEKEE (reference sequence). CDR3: CASSPAWGGYGYTF. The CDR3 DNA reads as TGTGCCAGCAGTCCCGCCTGGGGAGGGTATGGCTACACCTTC.

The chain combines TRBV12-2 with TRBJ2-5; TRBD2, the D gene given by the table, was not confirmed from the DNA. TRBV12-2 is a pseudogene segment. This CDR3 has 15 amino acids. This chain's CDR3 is CASRPGGGRMETQYF. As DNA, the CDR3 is TGTGCAAGTCGCCCCGGAGGCGGGAGAATGGAGACCCAGTACTTC.